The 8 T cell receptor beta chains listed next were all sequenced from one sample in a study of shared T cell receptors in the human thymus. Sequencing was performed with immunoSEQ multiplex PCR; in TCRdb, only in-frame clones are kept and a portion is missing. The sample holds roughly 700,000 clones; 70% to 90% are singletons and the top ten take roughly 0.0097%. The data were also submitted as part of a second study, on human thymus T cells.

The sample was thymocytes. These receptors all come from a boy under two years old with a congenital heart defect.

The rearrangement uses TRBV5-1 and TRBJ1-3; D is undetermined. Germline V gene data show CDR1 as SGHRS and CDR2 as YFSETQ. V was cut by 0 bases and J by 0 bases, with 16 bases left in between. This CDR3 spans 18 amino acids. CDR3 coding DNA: TGCGCCAGCAGCTTGGATCCCCGAGACTCGCGCTCTGGAAACACCATATATTTT. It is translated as CASSLDPRDSRSGNTIYF. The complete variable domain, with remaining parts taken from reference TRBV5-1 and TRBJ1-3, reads KAGVTQTPRYLIKTRGQQVTLSCSPISGHRSVSWYQQTPGQGLQFLFEYFSETQRNKGNFPGRFSGRQFSNSRSEMNVSTLELGDSALYLCASSLDPRDSRSGNTIYFGEGSWLTVV.

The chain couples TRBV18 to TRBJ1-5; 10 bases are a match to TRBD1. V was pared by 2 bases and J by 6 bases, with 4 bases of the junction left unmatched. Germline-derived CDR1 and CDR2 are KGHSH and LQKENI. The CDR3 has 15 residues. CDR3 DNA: TGTGCCAGCTCACCAGTGGGACAGGGGAGTCAGCCCCAGCATTTT. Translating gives CASSPVGQGSQPQHF.

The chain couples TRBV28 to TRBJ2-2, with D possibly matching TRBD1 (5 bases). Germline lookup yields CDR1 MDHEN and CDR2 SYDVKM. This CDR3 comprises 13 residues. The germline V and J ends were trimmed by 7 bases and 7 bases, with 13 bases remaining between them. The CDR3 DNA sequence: TGTGCCAGCAAACACAGGACGGACGGGGAGCTGTTTTTT. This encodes CASKHRTDGELFF.

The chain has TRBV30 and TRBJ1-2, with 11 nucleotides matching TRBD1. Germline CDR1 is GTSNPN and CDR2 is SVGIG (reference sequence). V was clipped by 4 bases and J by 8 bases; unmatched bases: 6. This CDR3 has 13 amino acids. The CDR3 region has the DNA TGTGCCTGGAAGGACAGGGGGCTTAGAGGCTACACCTTC. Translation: CAWKDRGLRGYTF.

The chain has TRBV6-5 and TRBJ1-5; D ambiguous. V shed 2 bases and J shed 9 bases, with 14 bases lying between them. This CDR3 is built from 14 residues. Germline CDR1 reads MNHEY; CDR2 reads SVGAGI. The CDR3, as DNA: TGTGCCAGCAGTTACACTCCCCGGGGAGTGCCCCAGCATTTT. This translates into CASSYTPRGVPQHF.

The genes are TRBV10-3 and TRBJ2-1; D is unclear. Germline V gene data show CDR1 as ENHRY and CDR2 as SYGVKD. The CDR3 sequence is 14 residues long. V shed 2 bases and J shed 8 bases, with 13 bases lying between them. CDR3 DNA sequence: TGTGCCATCAGTGAGGCTCAACGGCGGCATGAGCAGTTCTTC. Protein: CAISEAQRRHEQFF.

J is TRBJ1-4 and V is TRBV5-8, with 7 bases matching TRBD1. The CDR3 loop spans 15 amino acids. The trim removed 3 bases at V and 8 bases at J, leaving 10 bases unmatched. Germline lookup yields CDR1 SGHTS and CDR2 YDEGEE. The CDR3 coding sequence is TGTGCCAGCAGCTCCGGACAGGTGAGAGGAGAAAAACTGTTTTTT. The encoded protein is CASSSGQVRGEKLFF.

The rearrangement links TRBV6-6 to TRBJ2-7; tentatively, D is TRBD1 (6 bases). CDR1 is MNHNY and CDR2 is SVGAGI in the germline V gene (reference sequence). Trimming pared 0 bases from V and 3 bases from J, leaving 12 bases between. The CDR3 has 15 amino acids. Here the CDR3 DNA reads TGTGCCAGCAGTTACTCGGGGGCGAGGGGCTACGAGCAGTACTTC. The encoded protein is CASSYSGARGYEQYF.